These T cell receptor beta chains were read from a single sample in a study of blood T cell repertoires in COVID-19. The method was immunoSEQ multiplex PCR; TCRdb's version includes in-frame clones alone and lacks a portion of them. The sample includes 50,000 or so clones, 83% of them seen just once. Input material: peripheral blood. The receptors were sampled from a man aged 60 to 69 with active COVID-19. The CDR3 runs from the conserved cysteine through the conserved F or W. The D gene is left open where the match is weak. For some rows the clone size is stated as once, few or many, or as a class when expanded; others skip it.

TRBV19	-	TRBD1	TRBJ1-4	TGTGCCAGTAGAACGACAGGGGGAAATGAAAAACTGTTTTTT	CASRTTGGNEKLFF
TRBV11-2	-	-	TRBJ1-6	TGTGCCAGCAGCAACCCGGGACATAATAATTCACCCCTCCACTTT	CASSNPGHNNSPLHF
TRBV19	-	-	TRBJ1-5	TGTGCCAGTAGGGAGGGGAATCAGCCCCAGCATTTT	CASREGNQPQHF
TRBV10-2	-	TRBD1	TRBJ2-2	TGCGCCAGCAGGCCCGGGACAGGGAGCACCGGGGAGCTGTTTTTT	CASRPGTGSTGELFF
TRBV6-5	-	TRBD2	TRBJ2-3	TGTGCCAGCAGTTACGGGCGAGCGGGAGCCGATACGCAGTATTTT	CASSYGRAGADTQYF
TRBV6-5	-	TRBD1	TRBJ1-2	TGTGCCAGCAGTTTTGGGGACAGCCAAGATTTCGGCTACACCTTC	CASSFGDSQDFGYTF
TRBV15	few	-	TRBJ2-7	TGTGCCACCAGGGGACTTAGCTCCTACGAGCAGTACTTC	CATRGLSSYEQYF
TRBV4-2	-	-	TRBJ2-5	TGTGCCAGCAGCCAAGGGAGGGATGAGACCCAGTACTTC	CASSQGRDETQYF
TRBV5-1	-	-	TRBJ1-4	TGCGCCAGCAGCCCACTTCCTCCCGGGGGAGGGGGTGAAAAACTGTTTTTT	CASSPLPPGGGGEKLFF
TRBV12-3/TRBV12-4	-	-	TRBJ2-5	TGTGCCAGCAGTAGTAGCGGAGCCCAGTACTTC	CASSSSGAQYF
TRBV28	-	TRBD2	TRBJ2-1	TGTGCCAGCAGTTTATGGGTAGCGGGAGTCAACAATGAGCAGTTCTTC	CASSLWVAGVNNEQFF
TRBV7-2	-	TRBD2	TRBJ2-7	TGTGCCAGCAGCCCGCGGGGGGGGATCTCCTACGAGCAGTACTTC	CASSPRGGISYEQYF
TRBV7-2	-	TRBD2	TRBJ2-1	TGTGCCAGCAGCTTAGCCCCCCCCAGCGGGGTCGGTAACGAGCAGTTCTTC	CASSLAPPSGVGNEQFF
TRBV2	-	-	TRBJ2-3	TGTGCCAGCAGTCCGGAGAGGCTAGCCGGCACAGATACGCAGTATTTT	CASSPERLAGTDTQYF
TRBV6-6	-	-	TRBJ2-1	TGTGCCAGCAGTTACGTTGGCAGGGGGGTCAACAATGAGCAGTTCTTC	CASSYVGRGVNNEQFF
TRBV29-1	-	TRBD1	TRBJ2-1	TGCAGCGTGGGTCCGGGACAGGGGTCTGGCGAGCAGTTCTTC	CSVGPGQGSGEQFF
TRBV7-9	-	-	TRBJ2-6	TGTGCCAGCAGCTTAGGAGGGAGGATGTCAGGGGCCAACGTCCTGACTTTC	CASSLGGRMSGANVLTF
TRBV9	-	-	TRBJ2-1	TGTGCCAGCAGCCCCTTCATGGAGCCCTACAATGAGCAGTTCTTC	CASSPFMEPYNEQFF
TRBV6-5	-	TRBD1	TRBJ2-7	TGTGCCAGCAGCCGGGACAGGGATACCTACGAGCAGTACTTC	CASSRDRDTYEQYF
TRBV5-1	-	-	TRBJ2-1	TGCGCCAGCAGCTTGGCTGCGTCCTCCTACAATGAGCAGTTCTTC	CASSLAASSYNEQFF
TRBV11-3	-	-	TRBJ2-7	TGTGCCAGCAGCCCACTGCAGCGGGACTTC	CASSPLQRDF
TRBV11-1	few	-	TRBJ1-1	TGTGCCAGCAGCTTATTAAAGAACACTGAAGCTTTCTTT	CASSLLKNTEAFF
TRBV19	-	-	TRBJ1-1	TGTGCCAGTAAGGCAGGGGCCGTCGCTGAAGCTTTCTTT	CASKAGAVAEAFF
TRBV19	-	TRBD1	TRBJ1-5	TGTGCCAGTCGGACAGGGCGCAATCAGCCCCAGCATTTT	CASRTGRNQPQHF
TRBV2	-	-	TRBJ2-4	TGTGCCAGCACGGGGGTTTTTACGGACATTCAGTACTTC	CASTGVFTDIQYF
TRBV7-9	-	-	TRBJ1-1	TGTGCCATTCAACAGGTGATCGAAGCTTTCTTT	CAIQQVIEAFF
TRBV12-3/TRBV12-4	once	-	TRBJ2-5	TGTGCCAGCAGTTTAGTGGGCGAGACCCAGTACTTC	CASSLVGETQYF